The 18 T cell receptor beta chains below all came from one sample that was sequenced in a study of T cells in Graves' hyperthyroidism and ophthalmopathy. Amplified TCR beta CDR3 regions derived from RNA transcripts. When the TCR CDR3 underwent first-round RT-PCR, the HTBI primer set was used. A single record per CDR3 protein comes from TCRdb applying MiXCR to the multiplex PCR reads. The sample lists 400,000 to 500,000 distinct CDR3 sequences; approximately 15% were seen once. Sequenced input: blood. The receptors here all came from a young woman with Graves' hyperthyroidism.

This clonotype was seen repeatedly, ten times or more. The rearrangement links TRBV12-3 or TRBV12-4 to TRBJ1-1; 8 positions match TRBD1. Trimming took 7 bases from V and 4 from J; bases not matched to a gene: 14. This CDR3 has 16 residues. CDR3 loop: CASISGQVNWVTEAFF. CDR3 in DNA: TGTGCCAGCATCTCGGGACAGGTTAATTGGGTCACTGAAGCTTTCTTT.

This clonotype was detected many times. This chain links TRBV3-1 with TRBJ2-1; unclear D gene. V was clipped by 0 bases and J by 13 bases, with 16 bases between them. CDR3 length equals 14 residues. Germline CDR1 reads LGHDT; CDR2 reads YNNKEL (reference sequence). The CDR3 coding sequence is TGTGCCAGCAGCCAAGAAGTTCTGACTTCCGGTCAGTTCTTC. It yields the protein CASSQEVLTSGQFF.

This clonotype was counted between two and nine times. V gene TRBV10-1 combines with J gene TRBJ1-3; D remains unclear. Germline assignment: CDR1 WNHNN and CDR2 SYGVQD (reference sequence). This CDR3 is built from 14 residues. Deletions cut 6 bases from V and 1 base from J, with 10 bases between. The CDR3 sequence: CASSSQISGNTIYF. In DNA, the CDR3 is TGCGCCAGCAGCTCACAGATTTCTGGAAACACCATATATTTT.

This clonotype has only one observation. This chain links TRBV18 with TRBJ1-1; D perhaps matches TRBD1 (6 bases). The CDR3 extends over 15 amino acids. V was pared by 5 bases and J by 2 bases, with 15 bases between. Germline V gene data show CDR1 as KGHSH and CDR2 as LQKENI. The CDR3 sequence: CASSSSWTENTEAFF. DNA for the CDR3: TGTGCCAGCTCATCGTCATGGACAGAAAACACTGAAGCTTTCTTT.

This chain joins TRBV19 and TRBJ2-1, with 11 bases matching TRBD2. Germline CDR1 and CDR2: LNHDA and SQIVND (reference sequence). The ends lost 4 bases at V and 4 bases at J; junction bases unmatched: 3. The CDR3 loop spans 15 amino acids. In DNA form, the CDR3 reads TGTGCCAGTAGTACTGTAGCGGGAGGGTACAATGAGCAGTTCTTC. The encoded protein is CASSTVAGGYNEQFF. The variable domain in full, completed from reference TRBV19 and TRBJ2-1, reads DGGITQSPKYLFRKEGQNVTLSCEQNLNHDAMYWYRQDPGQGLRLIYYSQIVNDFQKGDIAEGYSVSREKKESFPLTVTSAQKNPTAFYLCASSTVAGGYNEQFFGPGTRLTVL.

This clonotype occurred a few times. V usage is TRBV27 and J usage is TRBJ1-1, with D possibly TRBD1 on 6 matching bases. The CDR3 extends over 14 amino acids. Trimming stripped 6 bases from V and 1 base from J, with 12 bases between. In germline, CDR1 is MNHEY, CDR2 SMNVEV (reference sequence). CDR3 bases: TGTGCCAGCAGACTCGACAGGAGGAACACTGAAGCTTTCTTT. It specifies CASRLDRRNTEAFF.

Many counts were recorded for this clonotype. The V and J genes are TRBV5-6 and TRBJ1-1; TRBD1 matches 7 bases. This CDR3 comprises 15 residues. Germline-derived CDR1 and CDR2 are SGHDT and YYEEEE. The V gene end was trimmed by 4 bases and the J gene end by 3 bases; junction bases not matched to a gene: 9. Here the CDR3 reads CASSPLGTAHTEAFF. CDR3 DNA: TGTGCCAGCAGCCCACTTGGGACAGCACACACTGAAGCTTTCTTT. Full variable domain (rest looked up from reference TRBV5-6 and TRBJ1-1): DAGVTQSPTHLIKTRGQQVTLRCSPKSGHDTVSWYQQALGQGPQFIFQYYEEEERQRGNFPDRFSGHQFPNYSSELNVNALLLGDSALYLCASSPLGTAHTEAFFGQGTRLTVV.

This clonotype was counted at least ten times. V gene TRBV27 combines with J gene TRBJ2-4; D is possibly TRBD2 (5 bases). Looked up from germline, CDR1 is MNHEY and CDR2 is SMNVEV (reference sequence). V gave up 5 bases and J gave up 2 bases, with 13 bases separating them. CDR3 length: 15 amino acids. Here the CDR3 reads CASSPRRGTKNIQYF. Here the CDR3 DNA reads TGTGCCAGCAGTCCTCGTCGGGGAACCAAAAACATTCAGTACTTC.

The gene calls are TRBV5-1 and TRBJ2-4; 14 bases fit TRBD2. J gave up 9 bases and V 4 bases, and 12 bases lay outside the gene matches. The CDR3 consists of 17 residues. Per germline, CDR1 SGHRS and CDR2 YFSETQ. CDR3 in amino acids: CASSRTGTSGSGFIQYF. The DNA for the CDR3 is TGCGCCAGCAGCCGCACCGGGACTAGCGGGAGTGGGTTCATTCAGTACTTC.

This clonotype showed up many times. The chain is built from TRBV27 and TRBJ2-7, with D tentatively TRBD1 or TRBD2 (6 bases each). CDR1 and CDR2 from the germline V gene are MNHEY and SMNVEV (reference sequence). There are 17 residues in the CDR3. V lost 0 bases and J lost 4, with 19 bases in between. The CDR3 is CASSLSIGGPGLYEQYF. The CDR3 DNA follows: TGTGCCAGCAGTTTATCGATTGGGGGCCCGGGACTTTACGAGCAGTACTTC.

This clonotype was counted a single time. The gene calls are TRBV20-1 and TRBJ1-2, with a weak D call TRBD1 (5 bases). V gave up 8 bases and J gave up 3 bases, with 16 bases separating them. This CDR3 contains 13 residues. Germline CDR1 reads DFQATT; CDR2 reads SNEGSKA (reference sequence). The CDR3, as DNA: TGCAGTCTCGGGGGGGGACGGGACTATGGCTACACCTTC. Its translation: CSLGGGRDYGYTF.

The chain employs TRBV9 and TRBJ1-5; no definite D call. Trimming took off 4 bases at V and 6 bases at J, with 17 bases between the two ends. Germline CDR1 SGDLS, CDR2 YYNGEE. The CDR3 runs 15 residues. The CDR3 nucleotides read TGTGCCAGCAGCCAGGCGGCCTCGGCGGGTCAGCCCCAGCATTTT. It specifies CASSQAASAGQPQHF.

The rearrangement joins TRBV27 to TRBJ2-1; D is unresolved. The CDR3 extends over 14 amino acids. Trimming took off 3 bases at V and 1 base at J, with 7 bases between the two ends. Per the germline V gene, CDR1 is MNHEY and CDR2 is SMNVEV (reference sequence). The CDR3 spells CASSLPNSYNEQFF. CDR3 bases: TGTGCCAGCAGTTTGCCAAATTCCTACAATGAGCAGTTCTTC.

In this sample, this clonotype turned up a few times. One base away lies a much larger clone, so this may be a sequencing read error. This rearrangement joins TRBV12-3 or TRBV12-4 to TRBJ2-1, with D unresolved. The V and J ends lost 4 bases and 0 bases respectively, with 13 bases between them. This CDR3 comprises 16 residues. The CDR3 sequence is CASSSETPSSYNEQFF. The CDR3 DNA reads TGTGCCAGCAGTTCCGAGACTCCTAGCTCCTACAATGAGCAGTTCTTC.

This clonotype was recorded at least ten times. The J gene is TRBJ2-7, the V gene TRBV7-3; maybe TRBD1 (6 bases). CDR3 length: 15 amino acids. V gave up 1 base and J gave up 3 bases, with 13 bases separating them. Germline-derived CDR1 and CDR2 are SGHTA and FQGTGA. CDR3: CASSLRRGGDYEQYF. Written as DNA, the CDR3 is TGTGCCAGCAGCTTAAGGAGAGGGGGAGACTACGAGCAGTACTTC.

This clonotype was detected many times. The chain is built from TRBV19 and TRBJ2-1; D assignment may be TRBD1 or TRBD2 (5 bases each). Germline CDR1 LNHDA, CDR2 SQIVND (reference sequence). The ends were cut back, 10 bases at V and 3 bases at J, with 31 bases in the middle. The CDR3 runs to 19 residues. The CDR3 sequence: CATTSPRDPSNPFYNEQFF. CDR3 sequence (DNA): TGTGCCACTACATCACCCCGGGACCCTTCAAACCCCTTCTACAATGAGCAGTTCTTC. The full variable domain, its missing parts supplied by reference TRBV19 and TRBJ2-1, is DGGITQSPKYLFRKEGQNVTLSCEQNLNHDAMYWYRQDPGQGLRLIYYSQIVNDFQKGDIAEGYSVSREKKESFPLTVTSAQKNPTAFYLCATTSPRDPSNPFYNEQFFGPGTRLTVL.

This clonotype showed up many times. This chain links TRBV6-5 with TRBJ1-1; D gene unclear. CDR1 is MNHEY, CDR2 SVGAGI, per germline. The length of the CDR3 is 14 residues. V was clipped by 0 bases and J by 6 bases, with 11 bases between them. The DNA for the CDR3 is TGTGCCAGCAGTTACTCGTCCCGAGGAGCTGAAGCTTTCTTT. Its protein is CASSYSSRGAEAFF.

In the case of this clonotype: A much larger clone lies one base from this, so it may be a read error. This chain uses TRBV27 with TRBJ2-1; unclear D gene. The germline V and J ends were trimmed by 10 bases and 1 base, with 14 bases remaining between them. This CDR3 has 14 residues. Germline CDR1 MNHEY, CDR2 SMNVEV (reference sequence). CDR3 region: CANNSVPSYNEQFF. CDR3 sequence (DNA): TGTGCCAACAATTCCGTCCCTTCCTACAATGAGCAGTTCTTC.